The TCR beta chain described here comes from a study of circulating CD8 cells and anti-PD-1 response in melanoma. Across the whole study: Every 2 weeks, patients got 3 mg/kg nivolumab intravenously.

In its sample, this clonotype is medium-sized (0.01 to 0.1%). Its antigen is undetermined. Germline lookup yields CDR1 GTSNPN and CDR2 SVGIG (reference sequence). This CDR3 contains 17 residues. V gave up 1 base and J gave up 3 bases, with 19 bases separating them. Live CD3+CD8+TCRalphabeta+ cells were sorted into four subsets by PD-1 and/or TIGIT. Study conclusions and caveats: The cohort mixed treatment-naive and previously treated patients. A small cohort with few responders supplied the baseline and M1 comparisons. Under 7.5% of TRB clonotypes were shared between subsets at M1.

Each library started from 15 ng of total RNA using the QIAseq Immune Repertoire TCR panel. Each CDR3 protein is one row after TCRdb ran MiXCR on the reads. The sample contains some 300 distinct CDR3 sequences, 8% to 10% of which appear only once. This receptor was taken from a human donor with melanoma. The source was CD8+ T cells from PBMCs, collected at baseline or after one month of anti-PD-1 therapy (not recorded which). The chain links TRBV30 to TRBJ2-1, with a weak D call TRBD1 (6 bases). The CDR3 protein is CAWSGISRQDLYNEQFF. CDR3 nucleotide sequence: TGTGCCTGGAGTGGTATTTCCCGACAGGACCTCTACAATGAGCAGTTCTTC.